Below, one T cell receptor beta chain is given with its context. The entry originates in a study of blood T cell repertoires in COVID-19. Original processing notes: Nucleated cell counts were estimated from reference gene primer amplification. TCRdb's copy holds only in-frame clones and misses some; the assay was immunoSEQ multiplex PCR. That table gives V, J and clone size, and the DNA gave D and trimming. The sample includes fewer than 300,000 clones, 70% to 90% seen only once; the top ten take 2.3%. The CDR3 loop spans 14 amino acids. The ends lost 3 bases at V and 7 bases at J; junction bases unmatched: 6. The germline V gene encodes CDR1 GTSNPN and CDR2 SVGIG (reference sequence).

The chain carries TRBV30 and TRBJ2-2, with 9 bases aligning to TRBD1. This TCR was recovered from a woman in her fifties or sixties with acute or convalescent COVID-19. The sample consisted of peripheral blood. The CDR3 is CAWRGQGFVGELFF. The CDR3 region has the DNA TGTGCCTGGAGAGGACAGGGGTTCGTCGGGGAGCTGTTTTTT. Full variable domain (rest looked up from reference TRBV30 and TRBJ2-2): SQTIHQWPATLVQPVGSPLSLECTVEGTSNPNLYWYRQAAGRGLQLLFYSVGIGQISSEVPQNLSASRPQDRQFILSSKKLLLSDSGFYLCAWRGQGFVGELFFGEGSRLTVL.